The following is a T cell receptor beta chain sequence with its context. Its antigen is undetermined. TCRdb's table, derived via immunoSEQ multiplex PCR, lists solely in-frame clones and lacks some. Seen here are roughly 99,000 clones, roughly 90% observed once, and the top ten hold 6.5% to 10%. The sample is drawn from a study of T cell responses to AZD1222 COVID-19 vaccine. Overall study results and limits: Across spike, vaccine-associated CD4 TCRs were found, dominant at 160-218 and 743-854. The donors showed a predominance of white British ancestry and of females, with possible underestimation of clonal diversity. Repertoire sampling happened only post peak T cell response. Only a handful of AZD1222 recipients, five to seven in all, had baseline seropositivity.

Sequencing used peripheral blood, obtained 28 days after the second AZD1222 dose. This TCR was sampled from an adult who received the AZD1222 COVID-19 vaccine.

The CDR3 protein is CASSLRENFYGYTF. CDR3 in DNA: TGTGCCAGCAGTTTGAGGGAAAACTTCTATGGCTACACCTTC. The chain recombines TRBV28 with TRBJ1-2; D is uncertain. The CDR3 extends over 14 amino acids. V was pared by 3 bases and J by 4 bases, with 12 bases between. The germline V gene encodes CDR1 MDHEN and CDR2 SYDVKM.